The 25 T cell receptor beta chains given below trace back to one sample, sequenced in a study of T cell repertoires in ileal Crohn's disease. Time point given: neoterminal ileum biopsy at postoperative endoscopy, about 6 months after surgery. Profiling relied on immunoSEQ multiplex PCR, and the TCRdb table lists in-frame clones only, not all of them. The sample lists 8,500 to 13,000 clones; about four fifths were seen once. Sequencing was carried out using ileal tissue. All receptors derive from an adult with Crohn's disease.

The table lists this clone with a count of one. The V call is TRBV10-3, the J call TRBJ2-5; 8 bases are a match to TRBD2. This CDR3 spans 16 amino acids. Looked up from germline, CDR1 is ENHRY and CDR2 is SYGVKD. After removal of 0 bases from V and 4 bases from J, the junction contained 7 bases not matched to a gene. The CDR3 loop is CAISESGRGDGETQYF. CDR3 DNA: TGTGCCATCAGTGAGTCTGGGCGGGGGGATGGAGAGACCCAGTACTTC.

The chain recombines TRBV6-5 with TRBJ2-2; perhaps TRBD1 as D (7 bases). CDR3 length equals 16 residues. In germline, CDR1 is MNHEY, CDR2 SVGAGI. With 0 bases removed from V and 4 bases from J, the gap between germline ends came to 12 bases. CDR3 residues: CASSYSPQGGTGELFF. In DNA, the CDR3 is TGTGCCAGCAGTTACTCCCCCCAGGGGGGCACCGGGGAGCTGTTTTTT.

The chain has TRBV6-5 and TRBJ1-6; 8 bases agree with TRBD1. Trimming took 2 bases from V and 10 from J; bases not matched to a gene: 7. The CDR3 consists of 15 residues. Germline V CDR1 and CDR2: MNHEY, SVGAGI. CDR3 nucleotides: TGTGCCAGCAGTTACACCCCGACAGGGGTCTCACCCCTCCACTTT. Translation gives CASSYTPTGVSPLHF.

This chain links TRBV6-5 with TRBJ1-2; TRBD1 agrees at 7 bases. Per germline, CDR1 MNHEY and CDR2 SVGAGI. The CDR3 length is 14 residues. V trimming: 5 bases; J trimming: 4 bases; junction bases outside the gene matches: 7. CDR3 coding DNA: TGTGCCAGCAGTGAGACAGGGAGTAGCTATGGCTACACCTTC. Translation: CASSETGSSYGYTF.

This chain links TRBV19 with TRBJ2-5, with D possibly TRBD1 on 6 matching bases. V was pared by 6 bases and J by 2 bases, with 13 bases between. Germline assignment: CDR1 LNHDA and CDR2 SQIVND (reference sequence). The CDR3 covers 14 residues. The CDR3 sequence: CASSQGPTQETQYF. As DNA, the CDR3 is TGTGCCAGTAGCCAGGGGCCTACTCAAGAGACCCAGTACTTC.

The V call is TRBV5-4, the J call TRBJ2-7; D uncertain. V was clipped by 0 bases and J by 7 bases, with 5 bases between them. CDR3 length: 11 amino acids. CDR1 SGHNT and CDR2 YYREEE come from the germline V gene (reference sequence). Here the CDR3 DNA reads TGTGCCAGCAGCTTGGGTCCGGAGCAGTACTTC. Translation gives CASSLGPEQYF.

The J gene is TRBJ1-4, the V gene TRBV9, with 11 bases that match TRBD1. With V trimmed by 4 bases and J by 3 bases, 8 bases remained unmatched. The CDR3 has 17 residues. From germline, CDR1 is SGDLS and CDR2 YYNGEE. CDR3 sequence (DNA): TGTGCCAGCAGCACCCGGACAGGGGGCGGGTCTAATGAAAAACTGTTTTTT. Translation: CASSTRTGGGSNEKLFF.

The rearrangement uses TRBV2 and TRBJ1-2, with TRBD1 matching over 10 bases. The V gene end was trimmed by 5 bases and the J gene end by 5 bases; junction bases not matched to a gene: 8. The germline CDR1 and CDR2 sequences are SNHLY and FYNNEI. This CDR3 is 15 amino acids long. In nucleotides, the CDR3 is TGTGCCAGCAGTTTGGACAGGGGGTCGCCGTATGGCTACACCTTC. Protein: CASSLDRGSPYGYTF.

The V call is TRBV5-4, the J call TRBJ1-2; D call uncertain. CDR3 size: 16 residues. Germline V gives CDR1 SGHNT, CDR2 YYREEE (reference sequence). Trimming stripped 3 bases from V and 8 bases from J, with 23 bases between. CDR3 in amino acids: CASSSPGSYTSWGYTF. In DNA, the CDR3 is TGTGCCAGCAGCTCACCGGGGTCGTACACGAGTTGGGGCTACACCTTC.

V gene TRBV6-4 combines with J gene TRBJ1-2, with D possibly matching TRBD1 (5 bases). Between the trimmed V and J ends, which lost 3 bases and 4 bases, there was a span of 12 bases. Germline CDR1 is MRHNA and CDR2 is SNTAGT. This CDR3 comprises 14 residues. The CDR3: CASSEGEGGYGYTF. The CDR3 DNA is TGTGCCAGCAGTGAGGGGGAGGGTGGCTATGGCTACACCTTC.

This clone was counted a few times. The V call is TRBV7-3, the J call TRBJ2-3; D possibly corresponds to TRBD2 (7 bases). The CDR3 totals 16 residues. The V gene's germline CDR1 is SGHTA and CDR2 FQGTGA. Trimming took 6 bases from V and 8 from J, leaving 24 bases between them. The CDR3 sequence is CASRSTEGGNYGTQYF. The CDR3 region has the DNA TGTGCCAGCAGGTCGACGGAGGGGGGGAATTACGGTACGCAGTATTTT. Looking up the rest from reference TRBV7-3 and TRBJ2-3 gives the full variable domain: GAGVSQTPSNKVTEKGKYVELRCDPISGHTALYWYRQSLGQGPEFLIYFQGTGAADDSGLPNDRFFAVRPEGSVSTLKIQRTERGDSAVYLCASRSTEGGNYGTQYFGPGTRLTVL.

The J gene is TRBJ2-7, the V gene TRBV19, with D maybe TRBD1 (5 bases). This CDR3 spans 13 amino acids. Trimming left V 3 bases short and J 1 base short, with 7 bases between. CDR1 and CDR2 from the germline V gene are LNHDA and SQIVND (reference sequence). This CDR3 is CASSMTASYEQYF. Here the CDR3 DNA reads TGTGCCAGTAGTATGACAGCTTCCTACGAGCAGTACTTC. Full variable domain (remainder filled in from reference TRBV19 and TRBJ2-7): DGGITQSPKYLFRKEGQNVTLSCEQNLNHDAMYWYRQDPGQGLRLIYYSQIVNDFQKGDIAEGYSVSREKKESFPLTVTSAQKNPTAFYLCASSMTASYEQYFGPGTRLTVT.

The chain recombines TRBV4-2 with TRBJ2-7; weak D call: TRBD2 (7 bases). V lost 5 bases and J lost 5, with 19 bases in between. Per the germline V gene, CDR1 is LGHNA and CDR2 is YNFKEQ. CDR3 length: 15 amino acids. The CDR3 reads CASSFIAGARDEQYF. The CDR3 DNA sequence: TGTGCCAGCAGCTTTATCGCGGGGGCCCGAGACGAGCAGTACTTC.

The chain couples TRBV5-4 to TRBJ1-2, with TRBD1 as a possible D gene (5 bases). Germline-derived CDR1 and CDR2 are SGHNT and YYREEE (reference sequence). This CDR3 has 15 residues. Trimming took off 2 bases at V and 0 bases at J, with 11 bases between the two ends. The CDR3 protein is CASSFQGRANYGYTF. The CDR3 DNA reads as TGTGCCAGCAGCTTCCAGGGAAGAGCTAACTATGGCTACACCTTC.

V and J are TRBV19 and TRBJ1-2, with 9 bases that match TRBD1. This CDR3 comprises 15 residues. Germline V gene sequence: CDR1 LNHDA, CDR2 SQIVND (reference sequence). The junction had 10 bases not matched to a gene; V was cut back by 6 bases and J by 5 bases. The DNA for the CDR3 is TGTGCCAGTAGACAAGGGTGGACAGGGGAATATGGCTACACCTTC. This encodes CASRQGWTGEYGYTF.

The sample holds one count of this clone. The J gene is TRBJ2-3, the V gene TRBV25-1; D unresolved. Trimming removed 3 bases from V and 2 bases from J, with 9 bases in between. There are 14 residues in the CDR3. The germline gives CDR1 MGHDK, CDR2 SYGVNS. The CDR3: CASSDPRLTDTQYF. The CDR3 DNA reads TGTGCCAGCAGTGATCCGAGACTCACAGATACGCAGTATTTT.

V is TRBV2 and J is TRBJ1-2; D unresolved. CDR1 SNHLY and CDR2 FYNNEI come from the germline V gene. The CDR3 loop spans 13 amino acids. Deletions cut 4 bases from V and 4 bases from J, with 10 bases between. This CDR3 reads CASSVKTFYGYTF. In DNA form, the CDR3 reads TGTGCCAGCAGTGTTAAAACATTCTATGGCTACACCTTC.

The rearrangement joins TRBV7-9 to TRBJ2-7; D is possibly TRBD1 (5 bases). CDR1 is SEHNR and CDR2 is FQNEAQ in the germline V gene (reference sequence). V was clipped by 1 base and J by 6 bases, with 16 bases between them. The length of the CDR3 is 15 residues. The CDR3 loop is CASSLESVRAAEQYF. CDR3 sequence (DNA): TGTGCCAGCAGCTTAGAGTCGGTCAGGGCGGCCGAGCAGTACTTC. The full variable domain, rest sourced from reference TRBV7-9 and TRBJ2-7, is DTGVSQNPRHKITKRGQNVTFRCDPISEHNRLYWYRQTLGQGPEFLTYFQNEAQLEKSRLLSDRFSAERPKGSFSTLEIQRTEQGDSAMYLCASSLESVRAAEQYFGPGTRLTVT.

The V call is TRBV19, the J call TRBJ1-5; D remains ambiguous. The CDR3 is 14 residues long. The V end lost 7 bases, the J end lost 5 bases, and 15 bases lay between the germline ends. Germline V gene lookup returns CDR1 LNHDA and CDR2 SQIVND (reference sequence). The CDR3 protein is CASTPDGVYQPQHF. The CDR3 DNA reads as TGTGCCAGTACCCCGGACGGGGTTTATCAGCCCCAGCATTTT.

V and J are TRBV27 and TRBJ2-7, with 8 bases aligning to TRBD1. Germline values: CDR1 MNHEY, CDR2 SMNVEV (reference sequence). The ends lost 5 bases at V and 2 bases at J; junction bases unmatched: 8. This CDR3 region has 15 residues. The CDR3 region has the DNA TGTGCCAGCAGTCCAGACAGGGGAAGGACCTACGAGCAGTACTTC. Amino acids: CASSPDRGRTYEQYF.

The chain carries TRBV11-2 and TRBJ1-1, with no clear D. V was clipped by 3 bases and J by 4 bases, with 6 bases between them. The CDR3 consists of 12 residues. Germline CDR1 reads SGHAT; CDR2 reads FQNNGV. CDR3 region: CASSFSGTEAFF. For the CDR3, the DNA is TGTGCCAGCAGCTTTTCAGGCACTGAAGCTTTCTTT.

The chain is built from TRBV19 and TRBJ2-7; 9 bases align to TRBD1. The ends lost 6 bases at V and 5 bases at J; junction bases unmatched: 5. The CDR3 has 13 amino acids. Germline V gene sequence: CDR1 LNHDA, CDR2 SQIVND (reference sequence). The CDR3 loop is CASRGTGIHEQYF. The CDR3 DNA sequence: TGTGCCAGTAGGGGGACAGGGATCCACGAGCAGTACTTC.

In its sample, this clone was seen a few times. The V call is TRBV30, the J call TRBJ2-2, with 10 bases lining up with TRBD2. The CDR3 has 18 residues. CDR1 is GTSNPN and CDR2 is SVGIG in the germline V gene (reference sequence). J lost 6 bases, V lost 2 bases, and 15 bases had no gene match. CDR3 coding DNA: TGTGCCTGGAGTTTAAAACTAGCGGGGACGAACGGGTCCGGGGAGCTGTTTTTT. It translates to CAWSLKLAGTNGSGELFF.

This chain uses TRBV7-3 with TRBJ2-5; 10 bases map to TRBD1. CDR3 length equals 15 residues. Trimming at V came to 1 base and at J to 3 bases, leaving 2 bases not matched to a gene. Germline CDR1 reads SGHTA; CDR2 reads FQGTGA. The CDR3 coding sequence is TGTGCCAGCAGCTTAAATGGACAGGGGGAAGAGACCCAGTACTTC. Translating gives CASSLNGQGEETQYF.

The rearrangement joins TRBV7-9 to TRBJ1-1, with D perhaps TRBD1 (5 bases). Germline CDR1 and CDR2: SEHNR and FQNEAQ (reference sequence). The length of the CDR3 is 15 residues. V was clipped by 5 bases and J by 1 base, with 14 bases between them. Here the CDR3 reads CASSPRTPRNTEAFF. The CDR3 DNA reads as TGTGCCAGCAGCCCCCGGACACCTAGGAACACTGAAGCTTTCTTT.